The entry below describes one T cell receptor beta chain. Its antigen is currently unknown. This sample is drawn from a study of blood T cells in healthy people across ages. Study results and caveats: Naive and antigen-experienced cells could not be conclusively compared, given unsorted PBMCs. Measured against age, TCR beta diversity per million T cells decreased in a roughly linear manner.

A second about 7 to 11 cycle PCR used barcoded and J-beta primers. Each CDR3 protein is one row after TCRdb ran MiXCR on the 5' RACE reads. The table records 1,300,000 or so distinct CDR3 sequences, roughly 60% of them present only once. Each individual donor underwent a draw of around 9.8 milliliters of peripheral blood. Germline V lookup: CDR1 KGHDR, CDR2 SFDVKD. CDR3 length equals 11 residues. The sequence derives from a young man in good health. The source material was blood. The rearrangement links TRBV24-1 to TRBJ2-5; no reliable D call. The J call may be mistaken, given a closer DNA end match to TRBJ2-7. The CDR3 sequence: CATTWSYEQYF. The CDR3 region has the DNA TGTGCCACCACGTGGTCTTACGAGCAGTACTTC.